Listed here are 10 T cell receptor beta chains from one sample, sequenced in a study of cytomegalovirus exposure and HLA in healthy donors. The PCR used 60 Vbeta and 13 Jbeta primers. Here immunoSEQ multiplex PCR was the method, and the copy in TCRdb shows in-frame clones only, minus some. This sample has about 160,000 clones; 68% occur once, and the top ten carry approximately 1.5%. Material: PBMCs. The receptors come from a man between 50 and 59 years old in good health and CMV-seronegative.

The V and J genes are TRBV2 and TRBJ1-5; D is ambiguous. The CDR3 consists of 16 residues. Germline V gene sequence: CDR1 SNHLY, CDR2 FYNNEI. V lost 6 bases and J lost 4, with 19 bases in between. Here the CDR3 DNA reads TGTGCCAGCAGCGCGAATATTGGGAGCGGAAATCAGCCCCAGCATTTT. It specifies CASSANIGSGNQPQHF.

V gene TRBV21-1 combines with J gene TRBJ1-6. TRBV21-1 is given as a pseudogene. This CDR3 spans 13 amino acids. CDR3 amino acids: CASIWSRDSPLHF. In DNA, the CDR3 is TGTGCCAGCATTTGGTCCCGGGATTCACCCCTCCACTTT.

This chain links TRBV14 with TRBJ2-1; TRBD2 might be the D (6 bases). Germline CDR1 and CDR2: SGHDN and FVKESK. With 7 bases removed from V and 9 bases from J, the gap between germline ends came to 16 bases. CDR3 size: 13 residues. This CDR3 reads CASTHRRVGEQFF. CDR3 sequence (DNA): TGTGCCAGCACCCATCGGAGGGTCGGTGAGCAGTTCTTC.

The CDR3 region has the DNA TGCGCCAGCAGCTTGGGGGACAGTAACTATGGCTACACCTTC. Protein: CASSLGDSNYGYTF. The rearrangement joins TRBV5-1 to TRBJ1-2, with TRBD1 matching over 7 bases. Trimming at V came to 0 bases and at J to 1 base, leaving 0 bases not matched to a gene. The CDR3 contains 14 residues. The germline V gene has CDR1 SGHRS and CDR2 YFSETQ.

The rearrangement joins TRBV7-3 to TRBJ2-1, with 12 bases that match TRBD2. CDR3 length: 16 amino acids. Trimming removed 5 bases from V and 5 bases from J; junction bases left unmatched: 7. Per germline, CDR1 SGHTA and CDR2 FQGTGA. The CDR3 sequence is CASSPASGGGNNEQFF. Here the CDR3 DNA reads TGTGCCAGCAGCCCCGCTAGCGGGGGGGGAAACAATGAGCAGTTCTTC.

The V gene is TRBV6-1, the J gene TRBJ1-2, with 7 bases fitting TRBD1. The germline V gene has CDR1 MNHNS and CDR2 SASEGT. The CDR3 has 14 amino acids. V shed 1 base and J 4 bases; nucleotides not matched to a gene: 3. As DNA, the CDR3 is TGTGCCAGCAGTGAAGTAAGACAGGGCTATGGCTACACCTTC. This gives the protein CASSEVRQGYGYTF.

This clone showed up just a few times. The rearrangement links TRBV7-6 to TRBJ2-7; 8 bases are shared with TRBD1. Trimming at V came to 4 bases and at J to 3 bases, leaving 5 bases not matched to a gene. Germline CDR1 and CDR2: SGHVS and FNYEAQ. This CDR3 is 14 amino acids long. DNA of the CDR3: TGTGCCAGCAGCTCCCAACAGGGGGACTACGAGCAGTACTTC. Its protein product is CASSSQQGDYEQYF.

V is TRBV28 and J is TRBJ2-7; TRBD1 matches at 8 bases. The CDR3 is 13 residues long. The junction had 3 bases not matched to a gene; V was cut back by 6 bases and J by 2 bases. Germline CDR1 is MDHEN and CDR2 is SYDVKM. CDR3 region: CASSDRGAYEQYF. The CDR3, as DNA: TGTGCCAGCAGCGACAGGGGTGCCTACGAGCAGTACTTC.

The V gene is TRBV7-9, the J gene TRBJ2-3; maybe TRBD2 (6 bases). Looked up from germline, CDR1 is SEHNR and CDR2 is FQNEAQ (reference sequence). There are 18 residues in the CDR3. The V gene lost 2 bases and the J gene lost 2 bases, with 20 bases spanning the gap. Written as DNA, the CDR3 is TGTGCCAGCAGCTTAAAGGGCGGGATGACCGCCGCCACAGATACGCAGTATTTT. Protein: CASSLKGGMTAATDTQYF.

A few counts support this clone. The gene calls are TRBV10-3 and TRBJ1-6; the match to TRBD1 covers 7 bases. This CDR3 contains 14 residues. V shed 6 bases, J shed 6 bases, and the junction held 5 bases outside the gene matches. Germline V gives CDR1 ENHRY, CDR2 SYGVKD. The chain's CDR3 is CAIRETGSNSPLHF. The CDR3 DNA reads TGTGCCATCAGGGAGACAGGGTCTAATTCACCCCTCCACTTT.